A selection of T cell receptor beta chains follows, all from one sample in a study of blood T cell repertoires in COVID-19. The protocol was immunoSEQ multiplex PCR, while the TCRdb copy is restricted to in-frame clones and leaves out a portion. The repertoire consists of more than 100,000 clones, with about two thirds occurring once and the leading ten covering 0.86%. The sequenced sample consisted of peripheral blood. Receptors were obtained from a human donor with acute or convalescent COVID-19. The donor label of this sample is uncertain. The CDR3 runs from the conserved cysteine through the conserved F or W. The D gene is left open where the match is weak. Rows give clone size only sometimes, using once, few, many, or a class for an expanded clone.

.,14,TRBJ1-2,TRBV6-5,.,CASSYKGDGYGYTF,TGTGCCAGCAGTTACAAGGGGGACGGGTATGGCTACACCTTC
few,13,TRBJ1-2,TRBV6-5,.,CASSRTENYGYTF,TGTGCCAGCAGTCGGACAGAGAACTATGGCTACACCTTC
.,15,TRBJ2-5,TRBV5-1,TRBD2,CASSLGRGGLETQYF,TGCGCCAGCAGCTTGGGGCGGGGGGGATTAGAGACCCAGTACTTC
.,14,TRBJ1-4,TRBV15,.,CATSKQGTGEKLFF,TGTGCCACCAGCAAACAGGGTACTGGGGAAAAACTGTTTTTT
.,18,TRBJ2-4,TRBV11-2,.,CASSLGAGGNVAKNIQYF,TGTGCCAGCAGCTTAGGGGCTGGCGGGAATGTGGCCAAAAACATTCAGTACTTC
.,15,TRBJ2-3,TRBV7-3,.,CASSLSPTQADTQYF,TGTGCCAGCAGCTTATCTCCTACACAGGCAGATACGCAGTATTTT
.,14,TRBJ2-1,TRBV5-1,.,CASSSPRSYNEQFF,TGCGCCAGCAGCTCCCCCAGATCCTACAATGAGCAGTTCTTC
.,19,TRBJ1-1,TRBV4-1,TRBD1,CASSPRPGQASFRDTEAFF,TGCGCCAGCAGCCCCCGCCCGGGACAGGCCTCGTTTAGGGACACTGAAGCTTTCTTT
many,15,TRBJ2-5,TRBV14,TRBD2,CASSKRLAGKETQYF,TGTGCCAGCAGCAAACGCTTAGCGGGGAAAGAGACCCAGTACTTC
.,15,TRBJ1-2,TRBV7-2,TRBD1,CASSLAGQGIYGYTF,TGTGCCAGCAGCTTAGCAGGACAGGGAATCTATGGCTACACCTTC
.,12,TRBJ1-4,TRBV7-9,.,CASSFYGQSLFF,TGTGCCAGCAGCTTTTATGGACAGTCATTGTTTTTT
many,17,TRBJ2-2,TRBV30,.,CAWSVPLPGHRTGELFF,TGTGCCTGGAGTGTTCCCTTGCCGGGACATCGCACCGGGGAGCTGTTTTTT
once,15,TRBJ1-5,TRBV6-5,TRBD1,CASSKQGVSNQPQHF,TGTGCCAGCAGTAAACAGGGGGTTAGCAATCAGCCCCAGCATTTT
.,16,TRBJ1-5,TRBV6-4,.,CASSDVSSRGRQPQHF,TGTGCCAGCAGTGATGTATCGTCCAGGGGACGTCAGCCCCAGCATTTT
.,14,TRBJ1-3,TRBV9,.,CASSAGQSGNTIYF,TGTGCCAGCAGCGCCGGACAGTCTGGAAACACCATATATTTT
.,12,TRBJ2-7,TRBV3-1/TRBV3-2,.,CAGSQSTYEQYF,TGTGCCGGCAGCCAATCGACTTACGAGCAGTACTTC
.,16,TRBJ2-1,TRBV5-6,.,CASSLRLLSSYNEQFF,TGTGCCAGCAGTTTGAGACTCCTCAGCTCCTACAATGAGCAGTTCTTC
.,14,TRBJ1-2,TRBV27,.,CASSAPGTNYGYTF,TGTGCCAGCAGTGCCCCCGGGACAAACTATGGCTACACCTTC